The present TCR beta chain was sequenced within a study of cytomegalovirus exposure and HLA in healthy donors. General study results and limits: The study carried out a later analysis of TCR beta sequences. It associated some 15,000 of them with specific HLA alleles at a false discovery rate of 0.05.

The study ran its PCR with 60 Vbeta and 13 Jbeta primers. Sequencing used immunoSEQ multiplex PCR; TCRdb keeps in-frame clones, though not all of them. The sample has about 220,000 clones, 82% seen once. With regard to this clone: Its matching antigen is unknown.

The V gene's germline CDR1 is LGHNA and CDR2 YNFKEQ. This CDR3 comprises 17 residues. Trimming took off 0 bases at V and 0 bases at J, with 15 bases between the two ends. The TCR sequence derives from a woman in her thirties or forties in good health and CMV-seropositive. The sequencing input was PBMCs. The genes are TRBV4-2 and TRBJ2-7; maybe TRBD1 (5 bases). CDR3 nucleotide sequence: TGTGCCAGCAGCCAAGACCCGACAGCTCCCTTCTCCTACGAGCAGTACTTC. This encodes CASSQDPTAPFSYEQYF.